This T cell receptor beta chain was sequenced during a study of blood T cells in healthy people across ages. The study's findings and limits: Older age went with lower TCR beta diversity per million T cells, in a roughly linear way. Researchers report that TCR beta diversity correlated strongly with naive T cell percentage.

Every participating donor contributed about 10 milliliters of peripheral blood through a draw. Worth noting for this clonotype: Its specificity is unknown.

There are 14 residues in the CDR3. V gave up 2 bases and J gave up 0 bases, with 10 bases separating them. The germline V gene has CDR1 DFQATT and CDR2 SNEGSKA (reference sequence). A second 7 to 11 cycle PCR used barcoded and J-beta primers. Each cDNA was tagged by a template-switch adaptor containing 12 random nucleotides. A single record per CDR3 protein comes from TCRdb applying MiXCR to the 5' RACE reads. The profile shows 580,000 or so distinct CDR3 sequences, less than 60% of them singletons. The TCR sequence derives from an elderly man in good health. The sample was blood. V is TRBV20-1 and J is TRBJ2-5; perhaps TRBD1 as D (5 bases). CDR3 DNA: TGCAGTGCTAGAACAGGCGTTTACCAAGAGACCCAGTACTTC. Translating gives CSARTGVYQETQYF.